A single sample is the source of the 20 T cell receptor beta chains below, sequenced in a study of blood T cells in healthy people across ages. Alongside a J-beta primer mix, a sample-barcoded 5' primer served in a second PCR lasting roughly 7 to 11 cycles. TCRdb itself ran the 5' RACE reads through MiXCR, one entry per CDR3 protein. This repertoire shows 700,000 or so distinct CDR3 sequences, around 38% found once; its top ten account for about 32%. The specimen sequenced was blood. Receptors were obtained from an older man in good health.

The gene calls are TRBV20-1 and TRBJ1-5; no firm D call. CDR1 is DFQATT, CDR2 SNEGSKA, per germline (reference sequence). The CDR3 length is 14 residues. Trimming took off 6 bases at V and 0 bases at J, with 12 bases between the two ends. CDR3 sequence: CSAPSGFSNQPQHF. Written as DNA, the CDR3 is TGCAGTGCGCCATCAGGATTTAGCAATCAGCCCCAGCATTTT.

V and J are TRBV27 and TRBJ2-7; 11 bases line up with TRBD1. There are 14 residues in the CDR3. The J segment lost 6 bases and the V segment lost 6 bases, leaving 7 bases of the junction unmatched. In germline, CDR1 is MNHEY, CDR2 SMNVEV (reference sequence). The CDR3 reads CASSVRDRGSEQYF. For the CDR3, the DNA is TGTGCCAGCAGCGTCCGGGACAGGGGGAGCGAGCAGTACTTC.

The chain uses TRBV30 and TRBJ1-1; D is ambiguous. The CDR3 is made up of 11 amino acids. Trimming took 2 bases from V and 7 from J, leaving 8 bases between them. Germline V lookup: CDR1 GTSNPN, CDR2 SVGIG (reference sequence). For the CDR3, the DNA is TGTGCCTGGAGTAGCAGAAGTGAAGCTTTCTTT. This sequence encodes CAWSSRSEAFF. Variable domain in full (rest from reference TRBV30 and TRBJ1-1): SQTIHQWPATLVQPVGSPLSLECTVEGTSNPNLYWYRQAAGRGLQLLFYSVGIGQISSEVPQNLSASRPQDRQFILSSKKLLLSDSGFYLCAWSSRSEAFFGQGTRLTVV.

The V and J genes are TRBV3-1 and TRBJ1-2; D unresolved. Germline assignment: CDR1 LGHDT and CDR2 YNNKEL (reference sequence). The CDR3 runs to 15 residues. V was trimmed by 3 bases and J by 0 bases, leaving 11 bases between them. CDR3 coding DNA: TGTGCCAGCAGCCAGTCCGGGAAAGCTAACTATGGCTACACCTTC. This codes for CASSQSGKANYGYTF.

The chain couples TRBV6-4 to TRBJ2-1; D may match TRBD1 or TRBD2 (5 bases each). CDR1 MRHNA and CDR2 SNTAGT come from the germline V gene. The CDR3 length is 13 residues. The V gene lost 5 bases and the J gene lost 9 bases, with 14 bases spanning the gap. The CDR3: CASSNGRGFEQFF. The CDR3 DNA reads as TGTGCCAGCAGTAACGGTCGGGGCTTTGAGCAGTTCTTC.

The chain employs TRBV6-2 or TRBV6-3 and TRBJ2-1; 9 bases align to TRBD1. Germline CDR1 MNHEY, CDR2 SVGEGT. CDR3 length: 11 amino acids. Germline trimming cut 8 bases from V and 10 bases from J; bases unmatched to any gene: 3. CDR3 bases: TGTGCCAGCGAGACAGGGGGGGAGCAGTTCTTC. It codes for CASETGGEQFF.

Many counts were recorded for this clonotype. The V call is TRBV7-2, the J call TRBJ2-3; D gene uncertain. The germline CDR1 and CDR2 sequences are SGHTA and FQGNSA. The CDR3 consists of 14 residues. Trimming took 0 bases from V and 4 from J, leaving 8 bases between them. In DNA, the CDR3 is TGTGCCAGCAGCTTAGCGGTGGGGTCAGATACGCAGTATTTT. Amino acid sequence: CASSLAVGSDTQYF.

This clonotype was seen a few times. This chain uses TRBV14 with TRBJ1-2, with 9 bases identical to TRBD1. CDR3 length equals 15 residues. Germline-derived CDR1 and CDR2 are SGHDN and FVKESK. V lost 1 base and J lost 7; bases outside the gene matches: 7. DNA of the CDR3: TGTGCCAGCAGCCAAGTGGAGACAGGGGGAAGTGGCTACACCTTC. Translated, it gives CASSQVETGGSGYTF.

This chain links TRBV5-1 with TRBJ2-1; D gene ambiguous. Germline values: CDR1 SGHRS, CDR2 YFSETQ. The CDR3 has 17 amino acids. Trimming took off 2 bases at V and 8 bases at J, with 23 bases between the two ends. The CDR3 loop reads CASSFRPVGSLSDEQFF. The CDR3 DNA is TGCGCCAGCAGCTTTCGTCCCGTCGGCTCATTAAGCGATGAGCAGTTCTTC.

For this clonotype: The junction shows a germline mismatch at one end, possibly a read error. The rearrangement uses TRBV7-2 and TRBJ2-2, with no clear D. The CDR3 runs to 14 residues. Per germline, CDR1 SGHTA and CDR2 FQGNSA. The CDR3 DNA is TGTGTCAGCAGCTTAATGAAAGGGCCCGGGGAGCTGTTTTTT. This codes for CVSSLMKGPGELFF.

The CDR3 bases are TGTGCCAGCACCCTCGGGGTGAGCTCCTACGAGCAGTACTTC. This translates into CASTLGVSSYEQYF. The chain recombines TRBV28 with TRBJ2-7; D perhaps matches TRBD2 (5 bases). Trimming stripped 7 bases from V and 0 bases from J, with 13 bases between. From germline, CDR1 is MDHEN and CDR2 SYDVKM. The CDR3 has 14 amino acids.

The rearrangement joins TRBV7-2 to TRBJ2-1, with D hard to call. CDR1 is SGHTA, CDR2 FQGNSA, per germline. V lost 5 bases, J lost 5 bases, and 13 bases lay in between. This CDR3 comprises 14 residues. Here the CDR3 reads CASSHDTYHNEQFF. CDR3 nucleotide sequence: TGTGCCAGCAGCCACGACACGTATCACAATGAGCAGTTCTTC.

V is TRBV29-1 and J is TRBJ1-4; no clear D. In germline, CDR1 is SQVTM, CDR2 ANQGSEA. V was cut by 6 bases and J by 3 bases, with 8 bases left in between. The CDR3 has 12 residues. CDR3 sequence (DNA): TGCAGCGTGAGGCAGGCTAATGAAAAACTGTTTTTT. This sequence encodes CSVRQANEKLFF. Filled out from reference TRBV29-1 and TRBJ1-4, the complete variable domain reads SAVISQKPSRDICQRGTSLTIQCQVDSQVTMMFWYRQQPGQSLTLIATANQGSEATYESGFVIDKFPISRPNLTFSTLTVSNMSPEDSSIYLCSVRQANEKLFFGSGTQLSVL.

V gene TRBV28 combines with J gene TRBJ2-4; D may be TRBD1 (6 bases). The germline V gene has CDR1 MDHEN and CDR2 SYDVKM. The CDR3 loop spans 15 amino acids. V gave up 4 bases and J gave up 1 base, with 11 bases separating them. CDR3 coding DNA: TGTGCCAGCAGTTCCTCTAGGGGGGCCAAAAACATTCAGTACTTC. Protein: CASSSSRGAKNIQYF. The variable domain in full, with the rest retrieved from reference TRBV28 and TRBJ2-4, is DVKVTQSSRYLVKRTGEKVFLECVQDMDHENMFWYRQDPGLGLRLIYFSYDVKMKEKGDIPEGYSVSREKKERFSLILESASTNQTSMYLCASSSSRGAKNIQYFGAGTRLSVL.

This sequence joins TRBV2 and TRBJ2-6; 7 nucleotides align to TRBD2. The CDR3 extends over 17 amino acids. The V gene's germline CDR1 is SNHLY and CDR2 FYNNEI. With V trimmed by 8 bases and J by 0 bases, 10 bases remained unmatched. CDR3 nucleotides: TGTGCCAGCGCAGTCAGGACTAGGGACTCTGGGGCCAACGTCCTGACTTTC. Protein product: CASAVRTRDSGANVLTF.

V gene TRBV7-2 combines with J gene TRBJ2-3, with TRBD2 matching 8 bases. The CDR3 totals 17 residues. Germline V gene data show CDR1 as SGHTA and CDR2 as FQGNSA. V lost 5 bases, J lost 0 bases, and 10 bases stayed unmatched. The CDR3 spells CASSAGPRGASTDTQYF. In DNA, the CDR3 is TGTGCCAGCAGCGCAGGCCCGCGGGGGGCCAGCACAGATACGCAGTATTTT.

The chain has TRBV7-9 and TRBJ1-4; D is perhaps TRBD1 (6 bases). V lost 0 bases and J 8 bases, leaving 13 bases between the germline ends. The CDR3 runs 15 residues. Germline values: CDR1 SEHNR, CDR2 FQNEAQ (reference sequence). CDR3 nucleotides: TGTGCCAGCAGCTTAGCTTCGGGGGCCGACGAAAAACTGTTTTTT. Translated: CASSLASGADEKLFF.

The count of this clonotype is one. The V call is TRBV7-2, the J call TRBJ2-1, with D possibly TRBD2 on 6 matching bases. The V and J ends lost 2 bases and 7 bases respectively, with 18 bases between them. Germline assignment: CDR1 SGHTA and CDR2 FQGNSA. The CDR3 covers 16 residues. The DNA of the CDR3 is TGTGCCAGCAGCTTACCCTACGGGAGTAGAGGAAATGAGCAGTTCTTC. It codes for CASSLPYGSRGNEQFF.

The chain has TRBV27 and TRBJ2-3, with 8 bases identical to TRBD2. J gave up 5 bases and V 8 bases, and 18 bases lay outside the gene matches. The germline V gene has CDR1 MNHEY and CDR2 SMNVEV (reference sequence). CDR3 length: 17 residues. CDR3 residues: CASRHRPPRGGVDTQYF. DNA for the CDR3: TGTGCCAGCCGCCACAGGCCCCCACGGGGGGGAGTAGATACGCAGTATTTT.

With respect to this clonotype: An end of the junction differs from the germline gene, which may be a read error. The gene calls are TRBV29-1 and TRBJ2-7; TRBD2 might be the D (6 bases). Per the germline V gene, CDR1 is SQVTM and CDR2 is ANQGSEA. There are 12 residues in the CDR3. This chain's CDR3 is CSGHWDSYEQYF. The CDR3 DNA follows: TGCAGCGGTCACTGGGACTCCTACGAGCAATACTTC.